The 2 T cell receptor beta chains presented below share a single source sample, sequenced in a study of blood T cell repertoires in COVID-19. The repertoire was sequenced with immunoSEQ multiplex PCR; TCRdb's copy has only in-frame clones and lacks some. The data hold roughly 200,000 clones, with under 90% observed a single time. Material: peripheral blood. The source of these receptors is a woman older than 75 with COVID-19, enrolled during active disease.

The CDR3 DNA follows: TGTGCCAGCAGCCTCAGTCTAGCGAACACCGGGGAGCTGTTTTTT. It codes for CASSLSLANTGELFF. This chain links TRBV3-1 (or the pseudogene TRBV3-2) with TRBJ2-2; D call uncertain. This CDR3 has 15 amino acids. The V and J ends lost 4 bases and 0 bases respectively, with 9 bases between them. Germline assignment: CDR1 LGHDT and CDR2 YNNKEL (reference sequence).

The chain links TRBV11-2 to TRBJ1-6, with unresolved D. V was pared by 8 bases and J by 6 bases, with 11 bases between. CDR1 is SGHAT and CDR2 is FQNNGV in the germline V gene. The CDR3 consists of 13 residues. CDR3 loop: CASSPGTNSPLHF. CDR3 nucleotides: TGTGCCAGCTCGCCTGGCACTAATTCACCCCTCCACTTT.